This entry features one TCR beta chain sequence. The antigen remains unidentified. This entry comes from a study of T cell repertoires in cytomegalovirus infection. Study information: HLA-B-restricted CMV epitopes that are well studied were used alongside recently identified HLA-C-restricted ones. TCR beta signatures that were public indicated CMV infection and matching HLA type. Findings and limits, study-wide: In two of eight donors, the top clonotype was HLA-C-restricted CMV-specific. Using cumulative public TCR beta family frequency, the authors identified those who carried CMV together with the relevant HLA.

Using its own MiXCR run on the reads, TCRdb lists one record per CDR3 protein. The sample carries some 310,000 distinct CDR3 sequences, 25% recorded once. V was trimmed by 0 bases and J by 0 bases, leaving 10 bases between them. This CDR3 comprises 16 residues. Germline V lookup: CDR1 MNHNY, CDR2 SVGAGI (reference sequence). The rearrangement uses TRBV6-6 and TRBJ2-3; no clear D. This sequence was found in a human donor in good health (CMV status not recorded). Some clones in this sample may be carry-over from other donors' samples. The input for sequencing was cultured PBMCs, taken from culture after CMV antigen stimulation. CDR3 in DNA: TGTGCCAGCAGTTACTCAACTGGCACTAGCACAGATACGCAGTATTTT. This gives the protein CASSYSTGTSTDTQYF.